The TCR beta chain described here comes from a study of T cell responses to AZD1222 COVID-19 vaccine. Study-wide results and limits: Dominant CD4 TCR responses targeted spike regions 160-218 and 743-854.

The CDR3 runs 13 residues. As for this clone: Its cognate antigen is unknown.

Sequencing used immunoSEQ multiplex PCR; TCRdb keeps in-frame clones, though not all of them. The data contain just over 90,000 clones, approximately 92% of them seen just once; the ten biggest clones take up about 2.5%. The chain links TRBV12-2 to TRBJ1-2. TRBV12-2 is designated a pseudogene. The TCR sequence derives from an adult who received the AZD1222 COVID-19 vaccine. Here the sequenced sample was peripheral blood, taken 28 days after the second AZD1222 dose. The CDR3 loop reads CASRLAYVYGYTF. The CDR3 DNA reads as TGTGCAAGTCGCTTAGCGTATGTCTATGGCTACACCTTC.